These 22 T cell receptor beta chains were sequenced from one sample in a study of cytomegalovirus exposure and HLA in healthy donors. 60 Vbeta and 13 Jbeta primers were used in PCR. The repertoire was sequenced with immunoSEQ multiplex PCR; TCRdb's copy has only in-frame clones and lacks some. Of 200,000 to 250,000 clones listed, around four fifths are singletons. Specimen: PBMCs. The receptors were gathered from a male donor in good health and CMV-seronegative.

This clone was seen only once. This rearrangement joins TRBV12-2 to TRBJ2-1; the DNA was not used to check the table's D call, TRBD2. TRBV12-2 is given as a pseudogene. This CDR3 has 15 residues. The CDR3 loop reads CASRYGGRHYNEQFF. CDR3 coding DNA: TGTGCAAGTCGCTATGGCGGGAGGCACTACAATGAGCAGTTCTTC.

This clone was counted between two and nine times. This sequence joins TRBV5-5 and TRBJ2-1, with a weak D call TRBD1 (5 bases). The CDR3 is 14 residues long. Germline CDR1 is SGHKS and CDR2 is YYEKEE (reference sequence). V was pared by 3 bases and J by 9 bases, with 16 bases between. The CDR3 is CASSWEDSVSEQFF. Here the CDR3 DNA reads TGTGCCAGCAGCTGGGAAGACAGTGTCAGTGAGCAGTTCTTC.

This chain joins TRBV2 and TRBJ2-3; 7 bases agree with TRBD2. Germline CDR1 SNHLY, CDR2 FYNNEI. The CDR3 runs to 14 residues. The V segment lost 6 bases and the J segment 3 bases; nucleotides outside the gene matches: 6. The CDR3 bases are TGTGCCAGCAGGCGCGGGAGAGGGACAGATACGCAGTATTTT. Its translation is CASRRGRGTDTQYF.

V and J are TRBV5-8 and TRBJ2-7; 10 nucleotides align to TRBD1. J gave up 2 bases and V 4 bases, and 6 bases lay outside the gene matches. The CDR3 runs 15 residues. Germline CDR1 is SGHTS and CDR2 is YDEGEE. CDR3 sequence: CASSKGQGKAYEQYF. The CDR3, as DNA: TGTGCCAGCAGCAAGGGACAGGGGAAGGCCTACGAGCAGTACTTC.

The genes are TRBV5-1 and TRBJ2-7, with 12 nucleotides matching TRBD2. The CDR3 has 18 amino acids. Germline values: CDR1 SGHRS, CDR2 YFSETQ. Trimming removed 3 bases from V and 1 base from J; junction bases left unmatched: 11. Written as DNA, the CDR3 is TGCGCCAGCAGCTGGATACTAGCGGGAGGTGGGGGGTCCTACGAGCAGTACTTC. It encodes CASSWILAGGGGSYEQYF.

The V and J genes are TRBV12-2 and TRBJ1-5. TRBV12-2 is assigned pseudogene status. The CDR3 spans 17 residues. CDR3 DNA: TGTGCAAGTCGCTTCTACGGTCGGCAGTCTGAGGATCAGCCCCAGCATTTT. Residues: CASRFYGRQSEDQPQHF.

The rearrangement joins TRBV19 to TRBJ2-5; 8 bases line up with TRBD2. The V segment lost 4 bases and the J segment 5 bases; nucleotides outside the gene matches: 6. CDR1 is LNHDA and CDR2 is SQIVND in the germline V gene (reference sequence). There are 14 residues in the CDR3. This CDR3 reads CASSTGGVTETQYF. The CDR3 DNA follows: TGTGCCAGTAGTACCGGGGGGGTTACGGAGACCCAGTACTTC.

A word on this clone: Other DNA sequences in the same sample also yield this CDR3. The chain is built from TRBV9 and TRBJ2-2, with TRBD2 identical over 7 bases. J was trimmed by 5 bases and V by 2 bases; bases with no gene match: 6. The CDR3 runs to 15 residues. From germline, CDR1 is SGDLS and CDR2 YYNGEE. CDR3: CASSVGGRGTGELFF. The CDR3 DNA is TGTGCCAGCAGCGTCGGCGGGAGAGGTACCGGGGAGCTGTTTTTT.

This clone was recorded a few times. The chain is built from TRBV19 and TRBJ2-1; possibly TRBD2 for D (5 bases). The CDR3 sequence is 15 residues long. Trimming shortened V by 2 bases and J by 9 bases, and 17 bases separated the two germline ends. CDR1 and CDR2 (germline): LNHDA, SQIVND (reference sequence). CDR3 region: CASSILAAGIPEQFF. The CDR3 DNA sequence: TGTGCCAGTAGTATACTAGCAGCAGGAATCCCTGAGCAGTTCTTC.

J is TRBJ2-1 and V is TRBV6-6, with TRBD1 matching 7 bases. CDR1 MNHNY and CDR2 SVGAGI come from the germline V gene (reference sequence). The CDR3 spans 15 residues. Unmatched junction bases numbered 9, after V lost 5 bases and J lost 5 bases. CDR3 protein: CASSRVQTGNNEQFF. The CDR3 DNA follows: TGTGCCAGCAGTCGGGTCCAGACAGGGAACAATGAGCAGTTCTTC.

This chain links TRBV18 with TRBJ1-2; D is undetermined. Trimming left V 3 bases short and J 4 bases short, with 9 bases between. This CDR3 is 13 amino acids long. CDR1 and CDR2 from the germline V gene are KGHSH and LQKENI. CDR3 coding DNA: TGTGCCAGCTCACCCCCGGCGGTCTATGGCTACACCTTC. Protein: CASSPPAVYGYTF. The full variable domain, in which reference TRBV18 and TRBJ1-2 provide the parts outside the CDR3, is NAGVMQNPRHLVRRRGQEARLRCSPMKGHSHVYWYRQLPEEGLKFMVYLQKENIIDESGMPKERFSAEFPKEGPSILRIQQVVRGDSAAYFCASSPPAVYGYTFGSGTRLTVV.

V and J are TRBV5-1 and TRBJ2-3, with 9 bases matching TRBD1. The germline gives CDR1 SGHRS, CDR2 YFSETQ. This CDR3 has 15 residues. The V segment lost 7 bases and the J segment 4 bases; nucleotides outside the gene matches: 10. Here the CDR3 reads CASAPGQGYADTQYF. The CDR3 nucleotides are TGCGCCAGCGCCCCCGGACAGGGGTATGCAGATACGCAGTATTTT.

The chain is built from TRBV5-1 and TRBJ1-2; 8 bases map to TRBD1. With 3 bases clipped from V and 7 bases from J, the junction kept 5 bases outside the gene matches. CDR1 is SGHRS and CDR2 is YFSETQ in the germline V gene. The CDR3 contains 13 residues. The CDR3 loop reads CASSSTQGAGYTF. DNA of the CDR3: TGCGCCAGCAGCTCGACCCAGGGGGCTGGCTACACCTTC.

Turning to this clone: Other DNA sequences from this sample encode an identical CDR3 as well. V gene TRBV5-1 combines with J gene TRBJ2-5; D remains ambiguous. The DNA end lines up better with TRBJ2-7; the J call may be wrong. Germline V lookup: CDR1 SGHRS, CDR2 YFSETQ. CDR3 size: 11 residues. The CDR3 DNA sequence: TGCGCCAGCAGCTCCGACTACGAGCAGTACTTC. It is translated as CASSSDYEQYF.

In DNA, the CDR3 is TGTGCCAGCAGTGATACAGGGTCAGAGACCCAGTACTTC. It is translated as CASSDTGSETQYF. V is TRBV25-1 and J is TRBJ2-5, with TRBD1 as a possible D gene (6 bases). V was pared by 3 bases and J by 4 bases, with 9 bases between. CDR3 length equals 13 residues. CDR1 MGHDK and CDR2 SYGVNS come from the germline V gene.

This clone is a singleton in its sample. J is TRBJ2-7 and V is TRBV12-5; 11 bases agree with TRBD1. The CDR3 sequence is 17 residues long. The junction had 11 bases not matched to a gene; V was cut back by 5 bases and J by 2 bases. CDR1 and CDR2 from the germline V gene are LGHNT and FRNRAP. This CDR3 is CASGTQPPGQGAYEQYF. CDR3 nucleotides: TGTGCTAGTGGTACCCAACCGCCGGGACAGGGGGCCTACGAGCAGTACTTC.

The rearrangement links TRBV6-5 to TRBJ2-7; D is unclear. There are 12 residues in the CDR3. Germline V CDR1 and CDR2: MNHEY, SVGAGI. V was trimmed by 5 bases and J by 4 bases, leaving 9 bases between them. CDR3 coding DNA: TGTGCCAGCAGTCCCTCGGGTTACGAGCAGTACTTC. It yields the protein CASSPSGYEQYF.

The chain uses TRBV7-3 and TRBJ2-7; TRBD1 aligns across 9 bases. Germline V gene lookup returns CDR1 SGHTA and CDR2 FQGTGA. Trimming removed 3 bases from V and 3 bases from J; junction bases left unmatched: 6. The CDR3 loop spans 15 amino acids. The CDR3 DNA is TGTGCCAGCAGCTTGACAGGGGGACCTCTCTACGAGCAGTACTTC. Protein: CASSLTGGPLYEQYF.

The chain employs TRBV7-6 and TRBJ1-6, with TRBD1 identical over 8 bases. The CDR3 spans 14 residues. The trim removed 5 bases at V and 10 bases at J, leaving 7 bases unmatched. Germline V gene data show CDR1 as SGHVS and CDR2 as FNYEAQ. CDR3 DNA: TGTGCCAGCAGCCGAGGACAGGGCCTCTCACCCCTCCACTTT. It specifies CASSRGQGLSPLHF.

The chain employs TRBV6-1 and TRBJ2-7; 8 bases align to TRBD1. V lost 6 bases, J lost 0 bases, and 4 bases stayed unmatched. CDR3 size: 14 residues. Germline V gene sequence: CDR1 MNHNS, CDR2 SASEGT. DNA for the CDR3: TGTGCCAGCAGCGTTGACAGGGGCTCCTACGAGCAGTACTTC. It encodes CASSVDRGSYEQYF.

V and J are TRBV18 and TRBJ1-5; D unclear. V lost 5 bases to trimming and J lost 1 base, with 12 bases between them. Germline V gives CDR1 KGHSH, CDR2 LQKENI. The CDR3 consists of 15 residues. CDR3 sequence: CASSFVGESNQPQHF. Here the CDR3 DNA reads TGTGCCAGCTCATTCGTCGGTGAAAGCAATCAGCCCCAGCATTTT.

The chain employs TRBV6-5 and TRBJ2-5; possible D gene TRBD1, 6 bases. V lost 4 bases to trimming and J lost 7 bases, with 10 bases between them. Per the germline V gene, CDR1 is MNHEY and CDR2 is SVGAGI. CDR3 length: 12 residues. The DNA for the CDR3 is TGTGCCAGCAGTTCCAGGGGCAGGACCCAGTACTTC. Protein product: CASSSRGRTQYF.